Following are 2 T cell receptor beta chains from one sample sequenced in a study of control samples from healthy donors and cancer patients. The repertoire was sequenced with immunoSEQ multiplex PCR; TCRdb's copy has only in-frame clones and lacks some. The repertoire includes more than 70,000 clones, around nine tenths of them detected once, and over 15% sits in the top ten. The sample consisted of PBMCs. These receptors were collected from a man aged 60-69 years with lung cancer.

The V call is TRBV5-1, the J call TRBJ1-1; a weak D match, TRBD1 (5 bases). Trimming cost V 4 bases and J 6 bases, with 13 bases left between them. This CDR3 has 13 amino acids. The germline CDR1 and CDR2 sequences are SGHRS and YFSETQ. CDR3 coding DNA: TGCGCCAGCAGCCCAGGGACTGCTGCTGAAGCTTTCTTT. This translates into CASSPGTAAEAFF.

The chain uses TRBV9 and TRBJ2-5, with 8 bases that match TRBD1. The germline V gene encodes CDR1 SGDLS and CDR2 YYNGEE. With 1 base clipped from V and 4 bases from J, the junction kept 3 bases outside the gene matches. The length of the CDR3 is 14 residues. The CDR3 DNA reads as TGTGCCAGCAGCGTAAGGCAGGGGGCAGAGACCCAGTACTTC. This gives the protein CASSVRQGAETQYF.